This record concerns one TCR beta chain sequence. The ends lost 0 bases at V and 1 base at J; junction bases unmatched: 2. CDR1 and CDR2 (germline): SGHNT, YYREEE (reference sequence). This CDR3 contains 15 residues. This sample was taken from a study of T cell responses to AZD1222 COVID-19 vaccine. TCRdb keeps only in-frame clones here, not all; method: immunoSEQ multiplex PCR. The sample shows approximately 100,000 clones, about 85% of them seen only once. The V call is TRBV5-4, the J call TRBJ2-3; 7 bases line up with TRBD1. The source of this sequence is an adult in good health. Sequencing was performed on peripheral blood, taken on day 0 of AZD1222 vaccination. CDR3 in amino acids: CASSLDTGGTDTQYF. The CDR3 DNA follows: TGTGCCAGCAGCTTGGATACAGGGGGCACAGATACGCAGTATTTT. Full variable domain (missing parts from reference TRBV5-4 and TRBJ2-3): ETGVTQSPTHLIKTRGQQVTLRCSSQSGHNTVSWYQQALGQGPQFIFQYYREEENGRGNFPPRFSGLQFPNYSSELNVNALELDDSALYLCASSLDTGGTDTQYFGPGTRLTVL.